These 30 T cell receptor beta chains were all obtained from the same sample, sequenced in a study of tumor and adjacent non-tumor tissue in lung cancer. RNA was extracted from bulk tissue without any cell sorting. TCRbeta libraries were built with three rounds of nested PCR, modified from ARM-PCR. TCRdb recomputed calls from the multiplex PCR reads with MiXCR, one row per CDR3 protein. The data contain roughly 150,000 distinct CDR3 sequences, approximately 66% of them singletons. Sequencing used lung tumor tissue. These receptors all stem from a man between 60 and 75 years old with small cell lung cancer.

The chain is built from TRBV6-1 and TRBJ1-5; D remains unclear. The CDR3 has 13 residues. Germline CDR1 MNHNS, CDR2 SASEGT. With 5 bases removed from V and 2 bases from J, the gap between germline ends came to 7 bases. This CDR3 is CASSLRGNQPQHF. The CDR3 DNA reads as TGTGCCAGCAGTTTGAGGGGCAATCAGCCCCAGCATTTT.

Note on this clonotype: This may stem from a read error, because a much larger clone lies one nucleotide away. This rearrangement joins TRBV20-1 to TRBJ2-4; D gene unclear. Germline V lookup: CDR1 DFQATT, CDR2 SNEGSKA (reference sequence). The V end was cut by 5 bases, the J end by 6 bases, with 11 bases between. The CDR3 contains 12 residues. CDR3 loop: CSAVLSSNIQYF. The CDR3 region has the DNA TGCAGTGCTGTCCTATCGTCAAACATTCAGTACTTC.

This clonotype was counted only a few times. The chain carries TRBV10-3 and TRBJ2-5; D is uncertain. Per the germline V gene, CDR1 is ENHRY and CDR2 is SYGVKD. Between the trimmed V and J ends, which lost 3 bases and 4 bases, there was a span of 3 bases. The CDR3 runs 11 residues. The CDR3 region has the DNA TGTGCCATCAGTGATGCAGAGACCCAGTACTTC. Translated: CAISDAETQYF.

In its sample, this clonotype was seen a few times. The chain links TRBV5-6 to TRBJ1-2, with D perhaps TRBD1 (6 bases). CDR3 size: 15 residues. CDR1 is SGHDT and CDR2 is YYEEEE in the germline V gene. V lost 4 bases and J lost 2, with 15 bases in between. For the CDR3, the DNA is TGTGCCAGCAGCGGGCCCCCTGGGGGCAACTATGGCTACACCTTC. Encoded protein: CASSGPPGGNYGYTF.

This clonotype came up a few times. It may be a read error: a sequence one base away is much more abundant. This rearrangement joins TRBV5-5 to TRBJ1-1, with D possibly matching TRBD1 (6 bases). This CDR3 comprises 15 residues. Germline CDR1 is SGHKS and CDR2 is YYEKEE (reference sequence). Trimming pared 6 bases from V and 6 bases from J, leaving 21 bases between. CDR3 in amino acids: CASTFKGGANPEAFF. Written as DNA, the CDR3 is TGTGCCAGCACCTTCAAAGGGGGAGCTAATCCTGAAGCTTTCTTT.

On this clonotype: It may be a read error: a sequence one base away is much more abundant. In DNA, the CDR3 is TGTGCCAGCAGTCCATCGTCGGTAACTGATGGCTACACCTTC. Translation gives CASSPSSVTDGYTF. The chain links TRBV6-6 to TRBJ1-2; no definite D call. Trimming removed 5 bases from V and 6 bases from J, with 16 bases in between. The CDR3 spans 14 residues. From germline, CDR1 is MNHNY and CDR2 SVGAGI (reference sequence).

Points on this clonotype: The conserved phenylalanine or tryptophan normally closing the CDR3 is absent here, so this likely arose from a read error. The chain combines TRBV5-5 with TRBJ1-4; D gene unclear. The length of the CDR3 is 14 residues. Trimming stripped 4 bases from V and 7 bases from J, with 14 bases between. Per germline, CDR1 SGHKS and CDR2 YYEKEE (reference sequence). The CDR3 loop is CASSPAFVSEKLFL. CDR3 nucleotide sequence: TGTGCCAGCAGCCCGGCGTTCGTTAGTGAAAAACTGTTTTTG.

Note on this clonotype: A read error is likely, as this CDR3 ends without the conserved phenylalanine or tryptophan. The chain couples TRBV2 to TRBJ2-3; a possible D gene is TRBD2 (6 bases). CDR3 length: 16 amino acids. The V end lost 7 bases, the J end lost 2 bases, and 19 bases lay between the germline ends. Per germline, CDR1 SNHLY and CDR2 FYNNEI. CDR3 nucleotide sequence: TGTGCCAGCAAAGGTCGGGGGTCTAGCTACACAGATACGCAGTATTTA. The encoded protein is CASKGRGSSYTDTQYL.

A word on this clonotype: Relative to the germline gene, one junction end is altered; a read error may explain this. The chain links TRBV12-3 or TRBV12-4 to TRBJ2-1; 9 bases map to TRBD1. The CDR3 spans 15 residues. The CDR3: CASSKTGGSRIERFF. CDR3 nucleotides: TGTGCCAGCAGCAAAACAGGGGGCTCAAGGATTGAGCGGTTCTTC.

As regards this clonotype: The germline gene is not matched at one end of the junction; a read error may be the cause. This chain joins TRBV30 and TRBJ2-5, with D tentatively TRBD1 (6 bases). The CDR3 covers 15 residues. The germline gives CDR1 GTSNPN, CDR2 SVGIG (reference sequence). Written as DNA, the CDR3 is TGTGCCTGGACTAAAACGGACAGCTCCCAAGAGACCCAATACTTC. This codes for CAWTKTDSSQETQYF.

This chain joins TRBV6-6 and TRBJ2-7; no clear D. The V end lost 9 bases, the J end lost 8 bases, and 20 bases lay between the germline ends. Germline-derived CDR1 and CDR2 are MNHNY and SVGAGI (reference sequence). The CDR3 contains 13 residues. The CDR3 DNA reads TGTGCCAGTCACTGGGTGCGGCCAACCAAGCAGTACTTC. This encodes CASHWVRPTKQYF.

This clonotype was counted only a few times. CDR3 in amino acids: CASSFGQGQNYGYTF. The DNA of the CDR3 is TGTGCCAGCAGTTTCGGACAGGGGCAGAACTATGGCTACACCTTC. The gene calls are TRBV12-3 or TRBV12-4 and TRBJ1-2; 9 nucleotides agree with TRBD1. This CDR3 contains 15 residues. V trimming: 3 bases; J trimming: 2 bases; junction bases outside the gene matches: 4.

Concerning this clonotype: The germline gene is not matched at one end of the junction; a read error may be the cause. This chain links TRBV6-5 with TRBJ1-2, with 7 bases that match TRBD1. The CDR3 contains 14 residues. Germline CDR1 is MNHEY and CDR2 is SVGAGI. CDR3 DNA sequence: TGTGCCAGGAGCCACAGGGGCAGGGAGTATGACTACACCTTC. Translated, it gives CARSHRGREYDYTF.

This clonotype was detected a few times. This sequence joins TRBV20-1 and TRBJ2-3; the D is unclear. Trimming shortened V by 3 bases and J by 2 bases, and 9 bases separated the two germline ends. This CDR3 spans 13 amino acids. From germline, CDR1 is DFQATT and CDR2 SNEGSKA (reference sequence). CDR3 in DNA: TGCAGTGCTAGGGCGGAAGACACAGATACGCAGTATTTT. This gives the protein CSARAEDTDTQYF.

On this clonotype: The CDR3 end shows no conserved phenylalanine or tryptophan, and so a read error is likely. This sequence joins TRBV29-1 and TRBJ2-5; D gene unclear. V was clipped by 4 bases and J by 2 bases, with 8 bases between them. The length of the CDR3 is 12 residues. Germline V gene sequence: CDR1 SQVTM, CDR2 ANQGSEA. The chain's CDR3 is CSVVIDQETQYL. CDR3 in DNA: TGCAGCGTTGTAATCGATCAAGAGACCCAGTACTTG.

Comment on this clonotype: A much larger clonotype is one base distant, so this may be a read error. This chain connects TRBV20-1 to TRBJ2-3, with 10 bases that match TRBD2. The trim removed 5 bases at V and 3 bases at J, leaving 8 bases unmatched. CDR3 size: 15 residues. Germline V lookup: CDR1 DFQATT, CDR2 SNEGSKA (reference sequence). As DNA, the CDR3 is TGCAGTGCTTCGCCGGAACTAGCGGGAACAGATACGCAGTATTTT. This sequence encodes CSASPELAGTDTQYF.

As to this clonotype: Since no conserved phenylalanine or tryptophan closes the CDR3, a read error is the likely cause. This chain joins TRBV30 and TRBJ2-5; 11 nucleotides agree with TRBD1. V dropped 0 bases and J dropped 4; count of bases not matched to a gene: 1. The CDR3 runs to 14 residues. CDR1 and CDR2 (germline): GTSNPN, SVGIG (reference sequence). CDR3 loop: CAWSVGTGGETQYL. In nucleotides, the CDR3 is TGTGCCTGGAGTGTAGGGACAGGGGGAGAGACCCAGTACTTG.

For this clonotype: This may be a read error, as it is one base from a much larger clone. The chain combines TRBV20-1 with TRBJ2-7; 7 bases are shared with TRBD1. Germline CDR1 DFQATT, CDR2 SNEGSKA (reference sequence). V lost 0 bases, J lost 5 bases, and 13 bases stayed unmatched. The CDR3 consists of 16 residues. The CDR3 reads CSARDLDRLITDEQYF. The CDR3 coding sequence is TGCAGTGCTAGAGATCTGGACAGGCTTATCACCGACGAGCAGTACTTC.

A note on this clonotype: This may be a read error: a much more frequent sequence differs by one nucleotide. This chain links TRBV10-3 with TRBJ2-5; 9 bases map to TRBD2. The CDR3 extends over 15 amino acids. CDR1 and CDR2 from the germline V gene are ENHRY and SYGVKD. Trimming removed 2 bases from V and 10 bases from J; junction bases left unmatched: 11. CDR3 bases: TGTGCCATCAGTGAGGGTGGAGCGGGAGGTCAGAGCCAGTACTTC. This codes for CAISEGGAGGQSQYF.

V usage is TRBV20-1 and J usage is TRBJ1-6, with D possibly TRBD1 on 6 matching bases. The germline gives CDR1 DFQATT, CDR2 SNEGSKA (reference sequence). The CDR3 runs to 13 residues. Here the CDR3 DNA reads TGCAATGCCGAGGGGGGGACCAGTTCACCCCTCCACTTT. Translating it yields CNAEGGTSSPLHF.

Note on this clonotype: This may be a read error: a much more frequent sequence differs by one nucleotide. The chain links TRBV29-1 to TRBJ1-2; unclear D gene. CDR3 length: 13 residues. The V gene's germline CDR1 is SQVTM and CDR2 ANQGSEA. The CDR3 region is CSVALQTPYSYTF. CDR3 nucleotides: TGCAGCGTTGCTCTTCAGACCCCCTATAGCTACACCTTC.

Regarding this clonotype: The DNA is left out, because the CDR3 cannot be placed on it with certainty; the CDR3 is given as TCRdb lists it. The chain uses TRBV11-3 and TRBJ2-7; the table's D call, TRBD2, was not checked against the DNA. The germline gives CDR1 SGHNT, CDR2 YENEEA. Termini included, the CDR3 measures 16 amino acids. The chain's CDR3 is CASSLWGLGTYYEQYF.

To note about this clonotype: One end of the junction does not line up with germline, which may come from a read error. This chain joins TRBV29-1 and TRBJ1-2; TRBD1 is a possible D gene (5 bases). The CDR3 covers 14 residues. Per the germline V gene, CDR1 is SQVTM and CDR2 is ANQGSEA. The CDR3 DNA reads TGCAGCGTTGACTCACCAGTGAGGGACTATGGCTACAGCTTC. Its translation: CSVDSPVRDYGYSF.

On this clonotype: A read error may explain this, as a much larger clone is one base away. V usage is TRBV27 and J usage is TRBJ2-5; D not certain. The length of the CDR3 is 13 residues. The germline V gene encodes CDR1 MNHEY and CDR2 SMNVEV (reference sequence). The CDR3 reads CVSSDIPQETQYF. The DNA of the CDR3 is TGTGTCAGCAGTGATATCCCCCAAGAGACCCAGTACTTC.

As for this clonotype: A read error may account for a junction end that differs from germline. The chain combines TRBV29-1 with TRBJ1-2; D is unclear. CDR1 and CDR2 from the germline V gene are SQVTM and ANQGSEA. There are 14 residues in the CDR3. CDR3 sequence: CSVELREARNGYTF. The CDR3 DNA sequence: TGCAGTGTTGAACTTCGGGAGGCTCGGAATGGCTACACCTTC.

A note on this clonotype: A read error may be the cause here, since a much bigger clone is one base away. The CDR3: CASCQGSGPETQYF. CDR3 in DNA: TGTGCCAGCTGCCAAGGGTCGGGTCCAGAGACCCAGTACTTC. This chain connects TRBV4-2 to TRBJ2-5; D is unclear. In germline, CDR1 is LGHNA, CDR2 YNFKEQ. The CDR3 runs to 14 residues.

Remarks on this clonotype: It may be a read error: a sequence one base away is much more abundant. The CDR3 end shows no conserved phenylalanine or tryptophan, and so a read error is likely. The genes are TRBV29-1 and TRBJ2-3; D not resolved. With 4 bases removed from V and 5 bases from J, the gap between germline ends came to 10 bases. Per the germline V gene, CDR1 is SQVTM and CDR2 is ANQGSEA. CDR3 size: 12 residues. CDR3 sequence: CSVANHRDTQYV. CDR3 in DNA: TGCAGCGTTGCAAATCATAGAGATACGCAGTATGTT.

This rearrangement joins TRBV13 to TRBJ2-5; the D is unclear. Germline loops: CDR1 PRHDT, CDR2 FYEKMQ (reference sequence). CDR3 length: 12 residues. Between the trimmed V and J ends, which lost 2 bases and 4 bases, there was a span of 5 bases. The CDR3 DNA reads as TGTGCCAGCAGCTTATGGAGAGAGACCCAGTACTTC. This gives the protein CASSLWRETQYF. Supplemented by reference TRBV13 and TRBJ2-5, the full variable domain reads AAGVIQSPRHLIKEKRETATLKCYPIPRHDTVYWYQQGPGQDPQFLISFYEKMQSDKGSIPDRFSAQQFSDYHSELNMSSLELGDSALYFCASSLWRETQYFGPGTRLLVL.

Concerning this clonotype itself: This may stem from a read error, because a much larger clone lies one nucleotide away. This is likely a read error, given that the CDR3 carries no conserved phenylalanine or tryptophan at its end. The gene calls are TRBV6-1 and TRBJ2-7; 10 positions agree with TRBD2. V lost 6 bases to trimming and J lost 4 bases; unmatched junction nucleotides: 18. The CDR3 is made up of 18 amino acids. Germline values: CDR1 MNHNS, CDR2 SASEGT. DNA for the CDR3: TGTGCCAGCAGATATCGGTTTCTAGCGGGAGAATATCGGTACGAGCAGTACCTC. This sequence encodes CASRYRFLAGEYRYEQYL.

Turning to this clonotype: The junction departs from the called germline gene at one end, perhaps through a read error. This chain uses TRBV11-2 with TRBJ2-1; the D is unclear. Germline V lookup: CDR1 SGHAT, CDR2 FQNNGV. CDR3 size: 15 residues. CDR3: CASSFSTERNNEQFF. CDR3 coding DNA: TGTGCTAGCAGCTTTAGTACGGAACGAAACAATGAGCAGTTCTTC.